This TCR beta chain was obtained from a study of identical twins. Findings of the study overall: Cord blood beta clonotypes that were abundant carried fewer insertions, and memory repertoires showed no such trend.

Template switching added a universal primer binding site, and final cDNA carried unique molecular identifiers. TCRdb re-called the 5' RACE reads with MiXCR, one entry per CDR3 protein. The sample yields a few hundred thousand distinct CDR3 sequences, nearly 9.5% seen once. Unmatched junction bases numbered 13, after V lost 5 bases and J lost 9 bases. There are 16 residues in the CDR3. This clonotype was counted many times. The antigen remains undetermined. These same records also appear under a second study, on yellow fever vaccine responses in identical twins.

The origin of this receptor is a woman under 30 in good health. The chain links TRBV12-3 or TRBV12-4 to TRBJ2-5, with 12 bases identical to TRBD2. The sequenced sample was CD8+ T cells sorted from blood. The chain's CDR3 is CASSPPSGRVSEAQYF. As DNA, the CDR3 is TGTGCCAGCAGTCCGCCTAGCGGGAGGGTGTCTGAGGCCCAGTACTTC.